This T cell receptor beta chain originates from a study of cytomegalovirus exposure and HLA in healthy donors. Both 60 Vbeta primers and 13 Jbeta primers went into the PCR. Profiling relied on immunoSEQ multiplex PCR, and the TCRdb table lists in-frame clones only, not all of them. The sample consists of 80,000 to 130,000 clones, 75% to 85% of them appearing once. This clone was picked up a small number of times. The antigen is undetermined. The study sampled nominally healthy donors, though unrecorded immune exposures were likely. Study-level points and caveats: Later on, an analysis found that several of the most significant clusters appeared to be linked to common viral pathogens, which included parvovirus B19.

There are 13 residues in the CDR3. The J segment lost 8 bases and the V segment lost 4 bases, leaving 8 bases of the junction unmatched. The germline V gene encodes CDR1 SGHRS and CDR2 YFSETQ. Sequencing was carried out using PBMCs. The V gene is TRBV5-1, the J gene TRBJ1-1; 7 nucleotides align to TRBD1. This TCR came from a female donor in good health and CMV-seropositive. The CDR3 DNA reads TGCGCCAGCAGCAACCCGACAGGGCGAGAAGCTTTCTTT. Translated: CASSNPTGREAFF.